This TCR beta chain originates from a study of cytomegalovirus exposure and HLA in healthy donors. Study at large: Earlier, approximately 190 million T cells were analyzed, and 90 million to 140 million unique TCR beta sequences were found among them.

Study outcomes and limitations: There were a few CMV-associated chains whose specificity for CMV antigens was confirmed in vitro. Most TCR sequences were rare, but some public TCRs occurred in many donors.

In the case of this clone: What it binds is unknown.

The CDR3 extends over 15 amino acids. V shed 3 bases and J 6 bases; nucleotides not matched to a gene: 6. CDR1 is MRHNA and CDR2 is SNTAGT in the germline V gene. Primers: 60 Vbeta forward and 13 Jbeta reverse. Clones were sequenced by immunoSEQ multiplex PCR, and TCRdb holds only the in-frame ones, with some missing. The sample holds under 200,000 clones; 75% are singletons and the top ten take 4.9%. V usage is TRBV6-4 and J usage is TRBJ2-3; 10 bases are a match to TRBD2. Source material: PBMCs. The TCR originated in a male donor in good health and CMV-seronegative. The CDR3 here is CASSEEAGGRDTQYF. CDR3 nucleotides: TGTGCCAGCAGTGAAGAAGCGGGGGGGCGGGATACGCAGTATTTT.